This TCR beta chain was observed in a study of T cell repertoires in cytomegalovirus infection. V was pared by 8 bases and J by 2 bases, with 8 bases of the junction left unmatched. Per the germline V gene, CDR1 is MNHEY and CDR2 is SMNVEV (reference sequence). CDR3 length equals 14 residues. To note about this clonotype: Its target is not known.

TCRdb passed the reads through MiXCR, listing each CDR3 protein once. The sample lists around 570,000 distinct CDR3 sequences, 40% occurring once. This receptor was obtained from a human donor in good health (CMV status not recorded). Some clones in this sample may be carry-over from other donors' samples. This chain links TRBV27 with TRBJ2-5; 7 bases map to TRBD2. The specimen comprised cultured PBMCs, sampled from culture after CMV antigen stimulation. The CDR3 DNA follows: TGTGCCAGCGGGGAGGCGGGAGAACAAGAGACCCAGTACTTC. The encoded protein is CASGEAGEQETQYF.